This T cell receptor beta chain was captured by sequencing in a study of blood T cell repertoires in COVID-19. Study as a whole: Samples taken during acute and convalescent COVID-19 were collected in the United States, Italy and Spain. The analysed material was cDNA or gDNA that came from T cells, B-cell-depleted T cells, or PBMCs.

With V trimmed by 6 bases and J by 3 bases, 5 bases remained unmatched. CDR1 and CDR2 from the germline V gene are MNHEY and SMNVEV (reference sequence). The CDR3 runs 13 residues. Using immunoSEQ multiplex PCR, the repertoire was profiled, and TCRdb retains in-frame clones only, with some absent. The data contain roughly 120,000 clones, about 86% of them singletons. This clonotype originated in a man between 65 and 85 years old who had recovered from COVID-19. V gene TRBV27 combines with J gene TRBJ2-7; 7 bases map to TRBD2. The sequencing input was peripheral blood. CDR3 sequence reads: CASSYGLVYEQYF. The CDR3 coding sequence is TGTGCCAGCAGCTATGGACTAGTCTACGAGCAGTACTTC.